This T cell receptor (beta chain) was sequenced during a study of T cell responses to AZD1222 COVID-19 vaccine. Sequencing used immunoSEQ multiplex PCR; TCRdb keeps in-frame clones, though not all of them. The sample has roughly 100,000 clones, 70% to 90% seen once. The material was peripheral blood, obtained on day 0 of AZD1222 vaccination. This TCR derives from an adult in good health.

The CDR3 nucleotides read TGCGCCAGCAGCTTGGAAGTAACTGGACAAGAGACCCAGTACTTC. It specifies CASSLEVTGQETQYF. The chain uses TRBV5-1 and TRBJ2-5, with D uncertain. V was clipped by 0 bases and J by 2 bases, with 11 bases between them. Germline-derived CDR1 and CDR2 are SGHRS and YFSETQ. CDR3 length: 15 residues.